A selection of T cell receptor beta chains follows, all from one sample in a study of blood T cell repertoires in COVID-19. The data were produced by immunoSEQ multiplex PCR, yet TCRdb's version contains in-frame clones alone and is incomplete. The repertoire includes some 300,000 clones, 85% to 90% of them detected once, and approximately 4.5% sits in the top ten. Sequencing was carried out using PBMCs or T cells enriched from blood (not recorded which). The receptor source for this set is a woman in her late teens or twenties with acute COVID-19. Each CDR3 is given with its conserved first and last residue. The order of the fields is D gene, V gene, J gene, clone size, CDR3 length, CDR3 DNA, CDR3 protein. A D gene is named only where the DNA matches it firmly. Some rows mark clone size as missing; the rest say once, few, many or name a class of expanded clone.

>NA|TRBV28|TRBJ1-1|NA|13
TGTGCCAGCAGTTTTCAGGGGAACACTGAAGCTTTCTTT
CASSFQGNTEAFF
>NA|TRBV7-6|TRBJ1-3|few|16
TGTGCCAGCAGCACGGGTCAATGGGTCTCTGGAAACACCATATATTTT
CASSTGQWVSGNTIYF
>TRBD1|TRBV10-3|TRBJ2-6|NA|16
TGTGCCATCAGTGACGACAGGGGGCGCGGGGCCAACGTCCTGACTTTC
CAISDDRGRGANVLTF
>NA|TRBV2|TRBJ2-4|NA|14
TGTGCCAGCAGTGAAGGTGAGGGCCGGAACATTCAGTACTTC
CASSEGEGRNIQYF
>NA|TRBV5-4|TRBJ1-1|NA|15
TGTGCCAGCAGAAGGGGGGGCAGCCGGAACACTGAAGCTTTCTTT
CASRRGGSRNTEAFF
>NA|TRBV4-1|TRBJ2-2|NA|16
TGCGCCAGCAGCCAAGATTGGTTTAGAAACACCGGGGAGCTGTTTTTT
CASSQDWFRNTGELFF
>NA|TRBV28|TRBJ2-1|NA|13
TGTGCCAGCAGCCTGCACTTGGACAATGAGCAGTTCTTC
CASSLHLDNEQFF
>TRBD2|TRBV19|TRBJ2-3|NA|16
TGTGCCAGTAGAATAACCGGGACTAGCGGGATTCGTACGCAGTATTTT
CASRITGTSGIRTQYF
>TRBD1|TRBV30|TRBJ1-5|NA|17
TGTGCCTGGAGTGCCTCTTATGCCGGGACAGGGGCTCAGCCCCAGCATTTT
CAWSASYAGTGAQPQHF
>TRBD1|TRBV20-1|TRBJ2-7|NA|14
TGCAGTGCTAGTCGCCCCGGGACAGGGAGAGAGCAGTACTTC
CSASRPGTGREQYF
>NA|TRBV12-3/TRBV12-4|TRBJ2-1|NA|12
TGTGCCAGCAGACACTCCTACAATGAGCAGTTCTTC
CASRHSYNEQFF
>NA|TRBV4-2|TRBJ2-3|NA|16
TGTGCCAGCAGCCAAGAGCCGGGCGGGGCGGCAGATACGCAGTATTTT
CASSQEPGGAADTQYF
>NA|TRBV4-1|TRBJ1-3|NA|17
TGCGCCAGCAGAGATCCGGGGACTCCTAAGGGAGGAAACACCATATATTTT
CASRDPGTPKGGNTIYF
>TRBD2|TRBV13|TRBJ2-1|NA|18
TGTGCCAGCAGCTTAGGAACCCCCCTAGCGGGAGGGCGGAATGAGCAGTTCTTC
CASSLGTPLAGGRNEQFF
>TRBD1|TRBV5-1|TRBJ1-4|NA|14
TGCGCCAGCAGCACGGGCAGGGGGAATGAAAAACTGTTTTTT
CASSTGRGNEKLFF
>NA|TRBV18|TRBJ1-2|once|13
TGTGCCAGCTCACCGGACGGGGACTATGGCTACACCTTC
CASSPDGDYGYTF
>NA|TRBV14|TRBJ1-2|NA|15
TGTGCCAGCAGCCAAGATGTAACAGGGAACTATGGCTACACCTTC
CASSQDVTGNYGYTF
>NA|TRBV5-1|TRBJ1-4|NA|15
TGCGCCAGCAGGCAACTAACAGGGACCGAAGAAAAACTGTTTTTT
CASRQLTGTEEKLFF
>NA|TRBV29-1|TRBJ2-1|NA|13
TGCAGCGTTGAAGATCCGCGCTCTAATGAGCAGTTCTTC
CSVEDPRSNEQFF
>NA|TRBV19|TRBJ1-3|once|15
TGTGCCTCTAAGGAGCAGGGCTTCTCTGGAAACACCATATATTTT
CASKEQGFSGNTIYF
>TRBD2|TRBV7-9|TRBJ2-3|NA|12
TGTGCCAGTCGGGAGGGGACAGATACGCAGTATTTT
CASREGTDTQYF
>TRBD2|TRBV28|TRBJ2-3|NA|15
TGTGCCAGCAGTAACGCGGGAGGGGGACGTGTTACGCAGTATTTT
CASSNAGGGRVTQYF
>NA|TRBV6-5|TRBJ1-1|NA|14
TGTGCCACATCACCGGGACATATGAACACTGAAGCTTTCTTT
CATSPGHMNTEAFF
>TRBD1|TRBV19|TRBJ1-1|NA|15
TGTGCCAGTAGTATACGAACAGGGGGAAAGACTGAAGCTTTCTTT
CASSIRTGGKTEAFF
>TRBD2|TRBV27|TRBJ2-1|NA|15
TGTGCCAGCAGTGTTACTAGCGGACTCTACGATGAGCAGTTCTTC
CASSVTSGLYDEQFF
>NA|TRBV27|TRBJ1-1|NA|13
TGTGCCAGCAGAATTACGGGGTGGAATGAAGCTTTCTTT
CASRITGWNEAFF
>NA|TRBV19|TRBJ2-7|NA|13
TGTGCCAGTAGACCTTGGGGGGACTACGAGCAGTACTTC
CASRPWGDYEQYF
>NA|TRBV30|TRBJ2-3|NA|14
TGTGCCGGGAGGGGAGGGGGAACCCAAGATACGCAGTATTTT
CAGRGGGTQDTQYF
>TRBD2|TRBV12-5|TRBJ2-1|NA|16
TGTGCTAGTGGATCAAGTAGCGGGAGGGCCAGGAATGAGCAGTTCTTC
CASGSSSGRARNEQFF
>TRBD1|TRBV11-2|TRBJ2-7|NA|15
TGTGCCAGCAGCTCCGGACAGGGAGCTTCCTACGAGCAGTACTTC
CASSSGQGASYEQYF
>TRBD1|TRBV5-5|TRBJ2-5|NA|15
TGTGCCAGCAGCTGGGGGACAGGGCCTCAAGAGACCCAGTACTTC
CASSWGTGPQETQYF
>NA|TRBV29-1|TRBJ2-3|NA|13
TGCAGCGTTGAAGCTAGATTCACAGATACGCAGTATTTT
CSVEARFTDTQYF
>TRBD2|TRBV28|TRBJ2-1|NA|16
TGTGCCAGCAGTTTAGGTAGCGGGTCCTCCTACAATGAGCAGTTCTTC
CASSLGSGSSYNEQFF
>NA|TRBV5-1|TRBJ1-4|once|15
TGCGCCAGCAGCTTGGATAGGGGTGCTAATGAAAAACTGTTTTTT
CASSLDRGANEKLFF
>NA|TRBV2|TRBJ2-1|NA|12
TGTGCCAGCAGGGACTACGGCAATGAGCAGTTCTTC
CASRDYGNEQFF
>TRBD1|TRBV5-1|TRBJ2-7|NA|15
TGCGCCAGCAGCCGAGGCGACAGGGGCGCCTACGAGCAGTACTTC
CASSRGDRGAYEQYF
>TRBD2|TRBV24-1|TRBJ2-1|NA|14
TGTGCCACCGGATATTCTAGCGGGGGCGATGAGCAGTTCTTC
CATGYSSGGDEQFF
>TRBD2|TRBV5-5|TRBJ2-2|NA|17
TGTGCCAGCAGCTTGTCGGCGGGAGGGCCAAAGACCGGGGAGCTGTTTTTT
CASSLSAGGPKTGELFF
>TRBD2|TRBV5-1|TRBJ2-3|NA|16
TGCGCCAGCAGCCAGGGACTAGCGGGAGTAACAGATACGCAGTATTTT
CASSQGLAGVTDTQYF
>TRBD1|TRBV28|TRBJ2-4|NA|15
TGTGCCAGCAGTACGCCGGACAGGGCCAAAAACATTCAGTACTTC
CASSTPDRAKNIQYF
>TRBD1|TRBV28|TRBJ1-1|NA|14
TGTGCCAGCAGTATACCAGGGAACAGGGGGTCTGCTTTCTTT
CASSIPGNRGSAFF
>TRBD2|TRBV5-5|TRBJ2-1|NA|19
TGTGCCAGCAGCTCGCCGGGACTAGCGGAGAGAGGGCAGAACAATGAGCAGTTCTTC
CASSSPGLAERGQNNEQFF
>TRBD1|TRBV5-6|TRBJ1-2|NA|14
TGTGCCAGCAGCACCACAGGGGCCAACTATGGCTACACCTTC
CASSTTGANYGYTF
>TRBD1|TRBV7-9|TRBJ1-5|NA|15
TGTGCCAGCAGCCCGCGACAGGGCCCAAATCAGCCCCAGCATTTT
CASSPRQGPNQPQHF
>NA|TRBV20-1|TRBJ2-3|NA|10
TGCAGTGCCTCCAGGGATACGCAGTATTTT
CSASRDTQYF
>TRBD2|TRBV3-1/TRBV3-2|TRBJ2-1|NA|16
TGTGCCAGCAGCCAAGATGTCGCGGGGGGATACAATGAGCAGTTCTTC
CASSQDVAGGYNEQFF